A single T cell receptor (beta chain) is shown here with its context. Its antigen specificity is not known. No clone much larger than this one lies a single base away; base qualities are absent. TCRbeta CDR3 regions were amplified from genomic DNA using the immunoSEQ Assay, a bias-controlled multiplex PCR. The paper's data handling went like this. Nucleated cell counts per sample were estimated from amplification of reference gene primers within the assay. To quantify the absolute abundance of each unique TCRbeta CDR3 rearrangement, sequence reads were collapsed and filtered. Productive Simpson clonality was computed per sample as the square root of Simpson's diversity index over productive rearrangements. What TCRdb holds here is the immuneACCESS table cut down to in-frame rearrangements. Part of the clones is not present; checked against another copy, under half of the missing clones reflect an unresolved V gene, and the others are unexplained. V, J and clone size derive from that table, while D and trimming were established from the DNA sequence. The sample data list 200,000 to 250,000 clones, and approximately 84% of these were observed just once. The top ten clones comprise approximately 2.6% of the sample.

This sample is drawn from a study of blood T cell repertoires in COVID-19 (dated by TCRdb to about 2020). Study-level background: Samples from collaborators originated in the United States, Italy and Spain and spanned both the acute and convalescent phases of COVID-19. The material from the prospective study consisted of cDNA or gDNA derived from T cells, B-cell-depleted T cells, or PBMCs. Deeply sampled blood TCRbeta repertoires from subjects exposed to, actively infected with, or recovered from COVID-19 were included in the dataset. The repertoires were made available in a free public database intended to serve as a resource for research on the immune response to SARS-CoV-2. The samples were drawn from two sources: the first 160 participants of the ongoing ImmuneRACE study, and about 1,300 subjects contributed by 6 global collaborators. A de-identified subject ID, COVID-19 status, age in years and sex were almost always included in the sample metadata. Where available, HLA class I and class II types were obtained from metadata supplied by the sample provider rather than from assay-based typing.

Study-wide conclusions, independent of this receptor: Clinical and demographic metadata were provided uncurated, with the amount varying by source and participant.

A second Seattle source provided samples from volunteer blood donors who had recovered from COVID-19. Each collaborating institution followed its own protocols to collect whole blood in K2EDTA tubes. Collaborator samples were shipped for TCRbeta analysis as frozen whole blood, isolated PBMCs, or DNA extracted from either sample type. The CDR3 holds 14 amino acids from the cysteine to the phenylalanine. Left in the record is the CDR3 DNA by itself, 42 bases read in frame from the first base. For CDR1 and CDR2, the germline V gene (reference sequence) lists MNHEY and SMNVEV. V is pruned by 5 bases and J by 5 bases, leaving 9 bases of the junction without a gene match.

Recombination joined TRBV27 with TRBJ2-7; TRBD2 aligns with 7 central bases. This sequence was found in a man aged 50 to 59 who had recovered from COVID-19. Material for sequencing was peripheral blood. CDR3 region: CASSPGLVSHEQYF. The DNA sequence is as follows: TGTGCCAGCAGTCCAGGACTAGTGAGCCACGAGCAGTACTTC.